The rows below give T cell receptor beta chains drawn from one sample of a study of shared clonotypes between healthy human individuals. Measured with immunoSEQ multiplex PCR; TCRdb has only the in-frame clones, and not every one. Of over 700,000 clones listed, roughly 72% are singletons. Sequencing was performed on memory CD4+ T cells sorted from blood. These receptors were taken from a woman aged 25 to 39 in good health. Each CDR3 is given with its conserved first and last residue. D genes are given only for firm matches. Not every row has a clone size; where given, it reads once, few, many or a size class.

clone size	V gene	D gene	J gene	CDR3 DNA	CDR3 protein
NA	TRBV19	NA	TRBJ1-2	TGTGCCAGTAGTAAGGGGACGAACTATGGCTACACCTTC	CASSKGTNYGYTF
once	TRBV18	TRBD1	TRBJ2-4	TGTGCCAGCTCCTCGGGACAGGGGGGCCCCTCGGCCAAAAACATTCAGTACTTC	CASSSGQGGPSAKNIQYF
few	TRBV19	NA	TRBJ1-2	TGTGCCAGTAGTTCTCCCGGGACAAGCTATGGCTACACCTTC	CASSSPGTSYGYTF
NA	TRBV4-2	TRBD2	TRBJ2-2	TGTGCCAGCAGCCAAGACCCTAGCGGGAGATCGAGAACCGGGGAGCTGTTTTTT	CASSQDPSGRSRTGELFF
once	TRBV7-6	NA	TRBJ2-5	TGTGCCAGCAGCAGGCGGATTGAGGAGACCCAGTACTTC	CASSRRIEETQYF
NA	TRBV7-2	NA	TRBJ1-1	TGTGCCAGCAGCCCCCGGAACAGCCCCACTGAAGCTTTCTTT	CASSPRNSPTEAFF
NA	TRBV29-1	NA	TRBJ1-2	TGCAGCGTTGCGAGGAATCGGGACTATGGCTACACTTTC	CSVARNRDYGYTF
NA	TRBV18	NA	TRBJ1-1	TGTGCCAGCTCAACTTACCAGACGAACACTGAAGCTTTCTTT	CASSTYQTNTEAFF
NA	TRBV27	NA	TRBJ1-1	TGTGCCAGCAGTTACTACAGGGATGTGACTGAAGCTTTCTTT	CASSYYRDVTEAFF
few	TRBV5-1	NA	TRBJ2-7	TGCGCCAGCAGCCGCTCGGATCCGTCCTACGAGCAGTACTTC	CASSRSDPSYEQYF
NA	TRBV2	NA	TRBJ2-5	TGTGCCAGCTCGATCCAAGAGACCCAGTACTTC	CASSIQETQYF
NA	TRBV11-2	TRBD2	TRBJ2-7	TGTGCCAGCAGCTTACCCCTAGCGGGTAGATCCTACGAGCAGTACTTC	CASSLPLAGRSYEQYF
NA	TRBV29-1	TRBD2	TRBJ2-7	TGCAGCGTTTGGCAGACTAGCGGGACAAGTTACGAGCAGTACTTC	CSVWQTSGTSYEQYF
NA	TRBV5-5	NA	TRBJ2-5	TGTGCCAGCGCGGGACTCCAAGAGACCCAGTACTTC	CASAGLQETQYF
NA	TRBV5-1	NA	TRBJ1-3	TGCGCCAGCAGATTTTTGGACTCTGGAAACACCATATATTTT	CASRFLDSGNTIYF
NA	TRBV2	NA	TRBJ1-1	TGTGCCAGCAGTGGAGGCCCAGGGGTGTTGGGCACTGAAGCTTTCTTT	CASSGGPGVLGTEAFF
NA	TRBV19	TRBD1	TRBJ1-5	TGTGCCAGCCTCCAAAACAGGGGTTGGGGTCAGCCCCAGCATTTT	CASLQNRGWGQPQHF
NA	TRBV4-1	NA	TRBJ1-3	TGCGCCAGCAGCCAAGATGGTTCAGAGAGCTCTGGAAACACCATATATTTT	CASSQDGSESSGNTIYF
NA	TRBV7-3	NA	TRBJ1-1	TGTGCCAGCAGCTTAACAGGAGGTGACACTGAAGCTTTCTTT	CASSLTGGDTEAFF
once	TRBV5-4	NA	TRBJ1-2	TGTGCCAGCAGCTTGGGGGCCACAGACTATGGCTACACCTTC	CASSLGATDYGYTF
NA	TRBV11-2	NA	TRBJ2-1	TGTGCCAGCAGCTACCCCGGGTCGGCCTACAATGAGCAGTTCTTC	CASSYPGSAYNEQFF
many	TRBV28	NA	TRBJ2-2	TGTGCCAGCAGAGCTACCGGGGCCCGAATGGTAGGGGAGCTGTTTTTT	CASRATGARMVGELFF
few	TRBV27	NA	TRBJ2-1	TGTGCCAGCACGGGCGGGATGTCCTACAATGAGCAGTTCTTC	CASTGGMSYNEQFF
NA	TRBV6-5	NA	TRBJ1-1	TGTGCCAGCAAGGGGGTGACGGGGGCTGGCACTGAAGCTTTCTTT	CASKGVTGAGTEAFF
NA	TRBV28	TRBD1	TRBJ1-2	TGTGCCGGAGGGGGAACAGGGGGCGCTGAGGGGTATGGCTACACCTTC	CAGGGTGGAEGYGYTF
NA	TRBV19	NA	TRBJ1-1	TGTGCCAGTAGTCCGAGGGGCGGGTCCACTGAAGCTTTCTTT	CASSPRGGSTEAFF
many	TRBV9	NA	TRBJ2-7	TGTGCCAGCAGCGCGCCCATACGAATTAGCGTTCCGTACGAGCAGTACTTC	CASSAPIRISVPYEQYF
NA	TRBV5-1	TRBD1	TRBJ2-6	TGCGCCAGCAGCTTGAACAGGGGGCCCTCTGGGGCCAACGTCCTGACTTTC	CASSLNRGPSGANVLTF
NA	TRBV5-1	TRBD1	TRBJ1-1	TGCGCCAGCAGCAAGGGACAGGGCACTGAAGCTTTCTTT	CASSKGQGTEAFF
NA	TRBV29-1	TRBD1	TRBJ2-3	TGCAGCGTTGCCCTGACAGGGAACACAGATACGCAGTATTTT	CSVALTGNTDTQYF
NA	TRBV19	NA	TRBJ2-1	TGTGCCAGTAGTTCGACCTACAATGAGCAGTTCTTC	CASSSTYNEQFF